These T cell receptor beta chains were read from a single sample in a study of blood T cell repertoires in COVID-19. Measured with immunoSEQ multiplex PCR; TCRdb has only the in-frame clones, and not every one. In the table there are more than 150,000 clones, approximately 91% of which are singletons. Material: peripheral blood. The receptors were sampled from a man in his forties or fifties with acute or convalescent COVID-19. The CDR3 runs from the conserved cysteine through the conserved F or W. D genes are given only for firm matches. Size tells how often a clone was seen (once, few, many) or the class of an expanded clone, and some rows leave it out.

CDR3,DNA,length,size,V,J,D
CASSGGLRSSYEQYF,TGCGCCAGCAGCGGGGGCTTGCGGAGCTCCTACGAGCAGTACTTC,15,.,TRBV5-1,TRBJ2-7,.
CASSSGRGATPNYGYTF,TGTGCCAGCAGCTCCGGGAGGGGGGCGACCCCTAACTATGGCTACACCTTC,17,.,TRBV7-9,TRBJ1-2,.
CASSSTRKGVGYTF,TGTGCCAGCAGTTCAACGCGAAAAGGGGTTGGCTACACCTTC,14,.,TRBV28,TRBJ1-2,.
CASNSYSGRANTGELFF,TGTGCCAGCAACTCTTATAGCGGGAGGGCGAACACCGGGGAGCTGTTTTTT,17,.,TRBV2,TRBJ2-2,TRBD2
CASSLASQGYEQYF,TGCGCCAGCAGCTTGGCATCACAGGGCTACGAGCAGTACTTC,14,.,TRBV5-1,TRBJ2-7,.
CASSHWNSGYTF,TGTGCCAGCAGCCATTGGAATAGCGGCTACACCTTC,12,.,TRBV4-2,TRBJ1-2,.
CASSLGIDRGQWMNEQFF,TGTGCCAGCAGTTTAGGGATTGACAGGGGTCAATGGATGAATGAGCAGTTCTTC,18,.,TRBV28,TRBJ2-1,TRBD1
CASHSPGLAKNEQFF,TGTGCCTCTCACTCTCCGGGACTAGCAAAAAATGAGCAGTTCTTC,15,.,TRBV30,TRBJ2-1,TRBD2
CASSPDRGGLFF,TGTGCCAGCAGCCCGGACAGGGGTGGTCTGTTCTTC,12,once,TRBV7-3,TRBJ2-1,TRBD1
CASRPPGQGIMNTEAFF,TGCGCCAGCAGACCTCCGGGACAGGGTATCATGAACACTGAAGCTTTCTTT,17,.,TRBV5-1,TRBJ1-1,TRBD1
CASSRDRDETQYF,TGCGCCAGCAGCAGGGACAGGGATGAGACCCAGTACTTC,13,.,TRBV5-1,TRBJ2-5,TRBD1
CATSERDRAYGYTF,TGTGCCACCAGTGAGAGGGACAGGGCCTATGGCTACACCTTC,14,.,TRBV24-1,TRBJ1-2,TRBD1
CASTGIATNEKLFF,TGTGCCAGCACGGGGATTGCAACTAATGAAAAACTGTTTTTT,14,few,TRBV6-5,TRBJ1-4,.
CSASPTPGLYSYEQYF,TGCAGTGCTAGTCCTACCCCAGGGCTGTATTCCTACGAGCAGTACTTC,16,few,TRBV20-1,TRBJ2-7,.
CASSVAGALSTDTQYF,TGTGCCAGCAGCGTAGCGGGGGCACTCAGCACAGATACGCAGTATTTT,16,.,TRBV5-4,TRBJ2-3,TRBD2
CASSLSWPSTDTQYF,TGTGCCAGCAGCTTAAGTTGGCCCAGCACAGATACGCAGTATTTT,15,.,TRBV7-2,TRBJ2-3,.
CASSPGLAHYNEQFF,TGTGCCAGCAGTCCCGGACTAGCTCACTACAATGAGCAGTTCTTC,15,once,TRBV6-5,TRBJ2-1,TRBD2
CASSFSRGSYEQYF,TGTGCCAGCAGCTTCTCGCGGGGTTCCTACGAGCAGTACTTC,14,.,TRBV5-4,TRBJ2-7,.
CASSPQGRTEAFF,TGTGCCAGCAGCCCACAGGGTCGGACTGAAGCTTTCTTT,13,.,TRBV7-9,TRBJ1-1,.
CASRPRTSGSNEQYF,TGTGCCAGCAGGCCACGGACTAGCGGGAGTAACGAGCAGTACTTC,15,.,TRBV6-5,TRBJ2-7,TRBD2
CASSLAGQSAEQYF,TGTGCCAGCAGCTTAGCGGGACAGAGCGCCGAGCAGTACTTC,14,.,TRBV11-2,TRBJ2-7,TRBD1
CASSFLRLTGGGELFF,TGTGCCAGCAGCTTCTTGCGACTAACAGGGGGCGGGGAGCTGTTTTTT,16,once,TRBV7-8,TRBJ2-2,TRBD1
CASSDRAGSPLHF,TGTGCCAGCAGCGACAGGGCGGGTTCACCCCTCCACTTT,13,.,TRBV12-3/TRBV12-4,TRBJ1-6,TRBD1
CATSGTTGAGEQYF,TGTGCCACCAGCGGGACAACTGGGGCTGGGGAGCAGTACTTC,14,.,TRBV15,TRBJ2-7,.
CASSPGRRIDNEQFF,TGTGCCAGCAGCCCTGGACGGAGGATCGACAATGAGCAGTTCTTC,15,once,TRBV9,TRBJ2-1,.
CASSSPGGSTDTQYF,TGTGCCAGCAGTTCTCCGGGTGGGAGCACAGATACGCAGTATTTT,15,.,TRBV3-1/TRBV3-2,TRBJ2-3,.
CASSIVAGGPSDTQYF,TGTGCCAGTAGTATTGTAGCGGGGGGGCCGTCGGATACGCAGTATTTT,16,.,TRBV19,TRBJ2-3,TRBD2
CASRRQGRSTDTQYF,TGTGCCAGCAGACGACAGGGGCGGAGCACAGATACGCAGTATTTT,15,.,TRBV6-5,TRBJ2-3,TRBD1
CASSLGYREGGEKLFF,TGCGCCAGCAGCTTGGGATACAGGGAAGGCGGGGAAAAACTGTTTTTT,16,.,TRBV5-1,TRBJ1-4,.